These 24 T cell receptor beta chains were all obtained from the same sample, sequenced in a study of cytomegalovirus exposure and HLA in healthy donors. The PCR made use of 60 Vbeta and 13 Jbeta primers. Repertoires were generated with immunoSEQ multiplex PCR, while TCRdb's copy carries only in-frame clones and drops some. The data contain 150,000 to 200,000 clones, around 80% of them singletons. The sequenced sample consisted of PBMCs. The receptors stem from a woman younger than 45 in good health and CMV-seronegative.

V usage is TRBV5-1 and J usage is TRBJ2-4; TRBD2 might be the D (5 bases). Germline V CDR1 and CDR2: SGHRS, YFSETQ. Deletions cut 4 bases from V and 3 bases from J, with 17 bases between. The CDR3 runs 16 residues. The CDR3 sequence: CASSPQPGGGKNIQYF. The CDR3 DNA follows: TGCGCCAGCAGCCCCCAGCCAGGAGGAGGCAAAAACATTCAGTACTTC. The whole variable domain, remainder taken from reference TRBV5-1 and TRBJ2-4, is KAGVTQTPRYLIKTRGQQVTLSCSPISGHRSVSWYQQTPGQGLQFLFEYFSETQRNKGNFPGRFSGRQFSNSRSEMNVSTLELGDSALYLCASSPQPGGGKNIQYFGAGTRLSVL.

On this clone itself: The junction and the germline gene differ at one end; a read error may be behind it. This chain uses TRBV7-9 with TRBJ1-1, with D possibly TRBD1 on 5 matching bases. This CDR3 comprises 15 residues. Germline V CDR1 and CDR2: SEHNR, FQNEAQ (reference sequence). The CDR3 reads CSSSSPEGVNAEAFF. CDR3 in DNA: TGTTCCAGCAGCTCCCCGGAAGGGGTCAACGCTGAAGCTTTCTTT.

About this clone: The same CDR3 is also encoded by other DNA sequences in this sample. This chain links TRBV5-4 with TRBJ1-1, with D tentatively TRBD1 (5 bases). Germline V lookup: CDR1 SGHNT, CDR2 YYREEE (reference sequence). The CDR3 length is 14 residues. Trimming removed 4 bases from V and 4 bases from J, with 14 bases in between. In DNA form, the CDR3 reads TGTGCCAGCAGCCGGGGGTTGCAGGGCACTGAAGCTTTCTTT. It yields the protein CASSRGLQGTEAFF.

The genes are TRBV7-2 and TRBJ1-5; D remains unclear. V was trimmed by 5 bases and J by 3 bases, leaving 14 bases between them. CDR1 SGHTA and CDR2 FQGNSA come from the germline V gene. This CDR3 has 15 residues. CDR3 in DNA: TGTGCCAGCAGCGATCTGTCGGGATTCAATCAGCCCCAGCATTTT. The encoded protein is CASSDLSGFNQPQHF.

This clone was found a few times. This chain connects TRBV7-2 to TRBJ2-7; 7 bases align to TRBD2. V trimming: 2 bases; J trimming: 4 bases; junction bases outside the gene matches: 11. This CDR3 has 16 amino acids. Germline V gene data show CDR1 as SGHTA and CDR2 as FQGNSA. The CDR3: CASSLTGERDPYEQYF. For the CDR3, the DNA is TGTGCCAGCAGCTTAACGGGGGAGCGGGATCCGTACGAGCAGTACTTC.

This clone was seen a few times. The chain joins TRBV5-5 to TRBJ2-7; 8 bases are a match to TRBD1. J gave up 1 base and V 6 bases, and 9 bases lay outside the gene matches. The CDR3 is 15 residues long. Germline loops: CDR1 SGHKS, CDR2 YYEKEE (reference sequence). CDR3 sequence reads: CASKLADRVSYEQYF. In DNA form, the CDR3 reads TGTGCCAGCAAACTTGCGGACAGGGTTTCCTACGAGCAGTACTTC.

In nucleotides, the CDR3 is TGTGCCAGCGGCGGACATCTCACAGATACGCAGTATTTT. This codes for CASGGHLTDTQYF. The chain combines TRBV2 with TRBJ2-3, with D maybe TRBD1 (5 bases). This CDR3 contains 13 residues. The ends were cut back, 8 bases at V and 2 bases at J, with 11 bases in the middle. CDR1 is SNHLY and CDR2 is FYNNEI in the germline V gene.

This clone was recorded once. This chain links TRBV28 with TRBJ2-3, with 9 nucleotides matching TRBD2. The CDR3 length is 17 residues. V trimming: 5 bases; J trimming: 3 bases; junction bases outside the gene matches: 12. Germline values: CDR1 MDHEN, CDR2 SYDVKM. CDR3 bases: TGTGCCAGCAGTGACACATATAGCGGGAGCGGGACAGATACGCAGTATTTT. This sequence encodes CASSDTYSGSGTDTQYF. Filled out from reference TRBV28 and TRBJ2-3, the complete variable domain reads DVKVTQSSRYLVKRTGEKVFLECVQDMDHENMFWYRQDPGLGLRLIYFSYDVKMKEKGDIPEGYSVSREKKERFSLILESASTNQTSMYLCASSDTYSGSGTDTQYFGPGTRLTVL.

V and J are TRBV18 and TRBJ2-2, with TRBD1 matching 9 bases. Germline trimming cut 3 bases from V and 5 bases from J; bases unmatched to any gene: 1. CDR1 is KGHSH and CDR2 is LQKENI in the germline V gene. The CDR3 spans 14 residues. The CDR3 sequence: CASSPTGGTGELFF. CDR3 in DNA: TGTGCCAGCTCACCGACAGGGGGAACCGGGGAGCTGTTTTTT.

V usage is TRBV7-2 and J usage is TRBJ2-7; weak D call: TRBD2 (6 bases). Trimming removed 2 bases from V and 6 bases from J, with 11 bases in between. The CDR3 length is 13 residues. Germline CDR1 reads SGHTA; CDR2 reads FQGNSA. The CDR3, as DNA: TGTGCCAGCAGCTTACCACTAGCCCCCGAGCAGTACTTC. Translating gives CASSLPLAPEQYF.

The chain couples TRBV4-3 to TRBJ2-7; TRBD2 aligns across 13 bases. Germline assignment: CDR1 LGHNA and CDR2 YSLEER. Trimming removed 6 bases from V and 5 bases from J; junction bases left unmatched: 7. The CDR3 consists of 15 residues. CDR3 sequence (DNA): TGCGCCAGCAGTGACGGGACTAGCGGGATAAACGAGCAGTACTTC. This gives the protein CASSDGTSGINEQYF.

This clone was counted only a few times. The junction does not match germline at one end; this may be a read error. V and J are TRBV4-3 and TRBJ2-1, with 10 positions matching TRBD2. The CDR3 runs to 14 residues. Germline loops: CDR1 LGHNA, CDR2 YSLEER. CDR3 amino acids: CASSQDLGLAGEIF. In nucleotides, the CDR3 is TGCGCCAGCAGCCAAGATTTGGGGCTAGCGGGAGAAATCTTC.

V and J are TRBV5-6 and TRBJ2-3, with 7 bases fitting TRBD1. The V segment lost 4 bases and the J segment 1 base; nucleotides outside the gene matches: 12. The CDR3 is 17 residues long. The germline V gene has CDR1 SGHDT and CDR2 YYEEEE. Written as DNA, the CDR3 is TGTGCCAGCAGCCTTACCACAGGGGTGGCGGGCACAGATACGCAGTATTTT. Translated: CASSLTTGVAGTDTQYF.

V gene TRBV4-3 combines with J gene TRBJ1-6; D ambiguous. The V end lost 1 base, the J end lost 8 bases, and 12 bases lay between the germline ends. This CDR3 region has 15 residues. From germline, CDR1 is LGHNA and CDR2 YSLEER. CDR3 nucleotides: TGCGCCAGCAGCCAAGGACACGTGCGAGATTCACCCCTCCACTTT. Protein product: CASSQGHVRDSPLHF.

This clone was counted a single time. V is TRBV4-3 and J is TRBJ2-1; possible D gene TRBD2, 6 bases. V lost 1 base and J lost 2, with 15 bases in between. The CDR3 is made up of 17 amino acids. The germline V gene has CDR1 LGHNA and CDR2 YSLEER. DNA for the CDR3: TGCGCCAGCAGCCAAGGGCGGGGATCTGCTACCTACAATGAGCAGTTCTTC. It encodes CASSQGRGSATYNEQFF.

In its sample, this clone was seen once. The chain is built from TRBV18 and TRBJ2-7, with 11 bases that match TRBD1. V shed 4 bases and J 5 bases; nucleotides not matched to a gene: 7. The CDR3 runs 15 residues. Per germline, CDR1 KGHSH and CDR2 LQKENI. CDR3 residues: CASSRPGQGVNEQYF. CDR3 coding DNA: TGTGCCAGCTCACGTCCGGGACAGGGGGTAAACGAGCAGTACTTC.

V usage is TRBV7-2 and J usage is TRBJ2-7; weak D call: TRBD2 (6 bases). Germline assignment: CDR1 SGHTA and CDR2 FQGNSA. This CDR3 is 14 amino acids long. V shed 5 bases and J shed 7 bases, with 18 bases lying between them. CDR3 loop: CASSPEGFGFEQYF. The DNA of the CDR3 is TGTGCCAGCAGCCCGGAGGGCTTCGGCTTTGAGCAGTACTTC.

V gene TRBV18 combines with J gene TRBJ2-1; tentative D call: TRBD2 (5 bases). Germline V lookup: CDR1 KGHSH, CDR2 LQKENI. V lost 6 bases and J 0 bases, leaving 15 bases between the germline ends. The CDR3 covers 16 residues. The CDR3 DNA follows: TGTGCCAGCTCCCTGCGTAGCGACCCCTCCTACAATGAGCAGTTCTTC. It translates to CASSLRSDPSYNEQFF.

This chain links TRBV5-5 with TRBJ2-5; perhaps TRBD1 as D (6 bases). The CDR3 loop spans 15 amino acids. With 2 bases removed from V and 0 bases from J, the gap between germline ends came to 11 bases. Germline loops: CDR1 SGHKS, CDR2 YYEKEE (reference sequence). The CDR3 loop reads CASSFSRDNQETQYF. The CDR3 nucleotides are TGTGCCAGCAGCTTCTCCCGGGACAACCAAGAGACCCAGTACTTC.

With regard to this clone: Germline and junction disagree at one end, which may indicate a read error. The rearrangement links TRBV7-9 to TRBJ1-2; D ambiguous. This CDR3 has 13 residues. Germline assignment: CDR1 SEHNR and CDR2 FQNEAQ (reference sequence). The CDR3 nucleotides read TGTGCCAGCAACTTAGACACCAACTATGGCTACACCTTC. Translation: CASNLDTNYGYTF.

The gene calls are TRBV28 and TRBJ2-7, with D possibly TRBD1 on 6 matching bases. Germline V gives CDR1 MDHEN, CDR2 SYDVKM. V was clipped by 2 bases and J by 1 base, with 15 bases between them. This CDR3 region has 16 residues. Here the CDR3 reads CASSLAASDSSYEQYF. The CDR3 DNA is TGTGCCAGCAGTTTAGCGGCGTCGGACAGTTCCTACGAGCAGTACTTC.

The sample holds a few counts of this clone. CDR3 amino acids: CASSLGLAGRRTDTQYF. CDR3 DNA sequence: TGTGCCAGCAGCCTCGGGTTAGCGGGTCGTCGCACAGATACGCAGTATTTT. The chain uses TRBV7-9 and TRBJ2-3; TRBD2 agrees at 7 bases. The CDR3 is made up of 17 amino acids. After removal of 5 bases from V and 1 base from J, the junction contained 12 bases not matched to a gene. Germline V gene data show CDR1 as SEHNR and CDR2 as FQNEAQ (reference sequence).

This chain joins TRBV28 and TRBJ2-7; 8 bases line up with TRBD1. This CDR3 is 16 amino acids long. V lost 2 bases, J lost 2 bases, and 8 bases stayed unmatched. The germline gives CDR1 MDHEN, CDR2 SYDVKM. This chain's CDR3 is CASSLDPRGPTYEQYF. DNA for the CDR3: TGTGCCAGCAGTTTAGACCCCAGGGGGCCTACCTACGAGCAGTACTTC.

A note on this clone: An end of the junction does not agree with germline; a read error may underlie this. The chain carries TRBV19 and TRBJ1-5; no firm D call. The CDR3 loop spans 17 amino acids. Per germline, CDR1 LNHDA and CDR2 SQIVND (reference sequence). The CDR3 sequence: CASSIGSTRDSNQPQHF. The DNA for the CDR3 is TGTGCCAGTAGTATAGGGTCGACGAGAGATAGCAATCAGCCCCAACATTTT.